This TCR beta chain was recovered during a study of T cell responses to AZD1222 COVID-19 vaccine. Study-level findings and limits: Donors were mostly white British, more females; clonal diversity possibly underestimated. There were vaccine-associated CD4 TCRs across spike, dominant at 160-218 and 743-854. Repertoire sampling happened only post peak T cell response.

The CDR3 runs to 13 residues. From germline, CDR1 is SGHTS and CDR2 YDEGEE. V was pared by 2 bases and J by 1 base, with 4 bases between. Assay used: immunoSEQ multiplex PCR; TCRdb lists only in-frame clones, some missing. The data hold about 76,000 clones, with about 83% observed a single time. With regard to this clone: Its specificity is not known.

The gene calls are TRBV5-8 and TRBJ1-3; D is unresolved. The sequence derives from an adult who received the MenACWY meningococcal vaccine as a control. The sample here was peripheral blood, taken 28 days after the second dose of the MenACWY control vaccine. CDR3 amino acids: CASSFRSGNTIYF. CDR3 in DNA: TGTGCCAGCAGCTTTAGGTCTGGAAACACCATATATTTT. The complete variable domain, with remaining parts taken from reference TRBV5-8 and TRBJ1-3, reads EAGVTQSPTHLIKTRGQQATLRCSPISGHTSVYWYQQALGLGLQFLLWYDEGEERNRGNFPPRFSGRQFPNYSSELNVNALELEDSALYLCASSFRSGNTIYFGEGSWLTVV.